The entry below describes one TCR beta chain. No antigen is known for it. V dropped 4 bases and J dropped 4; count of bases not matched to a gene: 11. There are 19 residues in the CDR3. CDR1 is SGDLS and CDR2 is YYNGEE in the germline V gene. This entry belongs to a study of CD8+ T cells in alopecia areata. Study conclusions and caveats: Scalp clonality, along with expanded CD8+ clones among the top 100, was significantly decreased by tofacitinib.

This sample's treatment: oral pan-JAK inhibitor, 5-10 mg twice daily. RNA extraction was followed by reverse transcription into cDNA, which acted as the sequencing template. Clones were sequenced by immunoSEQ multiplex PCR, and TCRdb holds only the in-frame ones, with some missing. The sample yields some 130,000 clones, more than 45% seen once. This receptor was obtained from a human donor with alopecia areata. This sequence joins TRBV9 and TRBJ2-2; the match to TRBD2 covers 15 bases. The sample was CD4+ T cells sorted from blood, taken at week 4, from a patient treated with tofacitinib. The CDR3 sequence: CASSSLWTSGRVGTGELFF. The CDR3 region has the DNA TGTGCCAGCAGCAGTCTATGGACTAGCGGGAGGGTAGGCACCGGGGAGCTGTTTTTT.